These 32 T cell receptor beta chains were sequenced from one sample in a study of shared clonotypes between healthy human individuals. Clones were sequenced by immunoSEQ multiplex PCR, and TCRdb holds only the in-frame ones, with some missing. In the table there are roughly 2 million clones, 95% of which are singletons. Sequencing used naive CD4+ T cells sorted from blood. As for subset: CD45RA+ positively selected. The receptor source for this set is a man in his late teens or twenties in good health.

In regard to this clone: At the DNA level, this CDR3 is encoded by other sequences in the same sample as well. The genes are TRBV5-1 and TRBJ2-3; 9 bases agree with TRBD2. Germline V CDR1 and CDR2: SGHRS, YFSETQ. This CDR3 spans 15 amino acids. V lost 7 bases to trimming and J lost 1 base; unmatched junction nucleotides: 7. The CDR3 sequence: CASSLAGAGTDTQYF. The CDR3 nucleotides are TGCGCCAGCTCCTTAGCGGGAGCGGGCACAGATACGCAGTATTTT.

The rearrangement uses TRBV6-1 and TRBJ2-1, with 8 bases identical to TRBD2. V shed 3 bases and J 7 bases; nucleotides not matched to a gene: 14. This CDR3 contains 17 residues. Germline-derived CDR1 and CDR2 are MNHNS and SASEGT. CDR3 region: CASSESGGDGTINEQFF. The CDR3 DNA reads TGTGCCAGCAGTGAGTCGGGAGGGGATGGTACAATTAATGAGCAGTTCTTC.

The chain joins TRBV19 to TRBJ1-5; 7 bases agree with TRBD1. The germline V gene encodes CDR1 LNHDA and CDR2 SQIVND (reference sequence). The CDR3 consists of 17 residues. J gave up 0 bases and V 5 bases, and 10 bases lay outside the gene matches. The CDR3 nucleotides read TGTGCCAGTAGTTCCAGGACAGGCCTGTATAGCAATCAGCCCCAGCATTTT. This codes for CASSSRTGLYSNQPQHF.

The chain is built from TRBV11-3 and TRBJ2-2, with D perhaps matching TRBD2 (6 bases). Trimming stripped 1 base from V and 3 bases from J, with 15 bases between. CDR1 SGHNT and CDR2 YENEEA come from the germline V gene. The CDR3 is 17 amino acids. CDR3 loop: CASSLAGWGLDTGELFF. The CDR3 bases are TGTGCCAGCAGCTTAGCCGGCTGGGGACTCGACACCGGGGAGCTGTTTTTT.

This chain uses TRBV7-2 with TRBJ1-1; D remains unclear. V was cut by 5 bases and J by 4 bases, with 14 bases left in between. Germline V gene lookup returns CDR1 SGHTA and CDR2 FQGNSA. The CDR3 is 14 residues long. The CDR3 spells CASSPLMVGTEAFF. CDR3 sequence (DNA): TGTGCCAGCAGCCCCCTGATGGTTGGCACTGAAGCTTTCTTT.

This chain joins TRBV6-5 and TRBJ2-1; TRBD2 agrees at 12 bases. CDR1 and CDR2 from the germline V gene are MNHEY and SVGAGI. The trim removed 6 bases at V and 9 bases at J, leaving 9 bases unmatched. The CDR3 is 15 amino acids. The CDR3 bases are TGTGCCAGCAGGCCTAGCGGGGGGGCCGCGGGTGAGCAGTTCTTC. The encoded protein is CASRPSGGAAGEQFF.

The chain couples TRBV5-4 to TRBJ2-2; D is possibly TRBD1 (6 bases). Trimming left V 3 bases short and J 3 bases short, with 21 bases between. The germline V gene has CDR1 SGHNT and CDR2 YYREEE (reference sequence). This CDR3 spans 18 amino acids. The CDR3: CASSSQRPWTADTGELFF. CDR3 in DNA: TGTGCCAGCAGCTCGCAACGTCCCTGGACAGCAGACACCGGGGAGCTGTTTTTT.

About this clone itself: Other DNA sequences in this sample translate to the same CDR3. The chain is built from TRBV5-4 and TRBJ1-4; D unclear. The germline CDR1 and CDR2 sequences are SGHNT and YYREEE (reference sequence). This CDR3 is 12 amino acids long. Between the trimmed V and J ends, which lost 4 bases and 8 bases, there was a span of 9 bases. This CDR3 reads CASSLFGEKLFF. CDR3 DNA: TGTGCCAGCAGCCTTTTCGGGGAAAAACTGTTTTTT.

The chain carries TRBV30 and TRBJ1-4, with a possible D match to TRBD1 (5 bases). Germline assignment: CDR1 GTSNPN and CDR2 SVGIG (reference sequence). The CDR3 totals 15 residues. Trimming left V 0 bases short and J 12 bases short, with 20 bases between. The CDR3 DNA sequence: TGTGCCTGGAGTGTAACCAAACTTGGGGGATCTGAACTGTTTTTT. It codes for CAWSVTKLGGSELFF.

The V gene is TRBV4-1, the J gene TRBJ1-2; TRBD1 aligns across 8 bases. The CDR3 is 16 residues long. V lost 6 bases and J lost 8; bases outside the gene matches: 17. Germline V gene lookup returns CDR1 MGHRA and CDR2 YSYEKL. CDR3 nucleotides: TGCGCCAGCAGTCTATACAATACGGCAGGGGGCGACGGCTACACCTTC. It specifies CASSLYNTAGGDGYTF.

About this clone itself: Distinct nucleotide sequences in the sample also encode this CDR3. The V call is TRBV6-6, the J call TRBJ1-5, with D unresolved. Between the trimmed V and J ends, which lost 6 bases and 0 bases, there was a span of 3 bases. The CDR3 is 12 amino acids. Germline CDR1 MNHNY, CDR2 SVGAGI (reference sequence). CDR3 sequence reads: CASSDSNQPQHF. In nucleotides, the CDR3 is TGTGCCAGCAGCGATAGCAATCAGCCCCAGCATTTT.

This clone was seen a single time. The CDR3 here is CASSTLRLAGLPAHEQFF. In DNA, the CDR3 is TGTGCCAGTAGTACCCTTCGACTAGCGGGCCTACCCGCACATGAGCAGTTCTTC. The J gene is TRBJ2-1, the V gene TRBV19, with 10 bases identical to TRBD2. This CDR3 has 18 amino acids. V lost 4 bases, J lost 8 bases, and 17 bases stayed unmatched. The V gene's germline CDR1 is LNHDA and CDR2 SQIVND (reference sequence).

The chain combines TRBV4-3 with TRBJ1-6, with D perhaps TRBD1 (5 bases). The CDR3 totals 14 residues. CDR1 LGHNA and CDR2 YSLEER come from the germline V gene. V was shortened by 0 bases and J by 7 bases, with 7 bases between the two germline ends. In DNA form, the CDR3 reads TGCGCCAGCAGCCAAGACGAGGGGAATTCACCCCTCCACTTT. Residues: CASSQDEGNSPLHF.

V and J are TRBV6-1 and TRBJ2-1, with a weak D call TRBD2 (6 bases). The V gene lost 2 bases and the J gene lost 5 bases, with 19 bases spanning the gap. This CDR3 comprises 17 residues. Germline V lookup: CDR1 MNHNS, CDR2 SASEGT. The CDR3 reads CASSESRDYAGNNEQFF. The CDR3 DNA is TGTGCCAGCAGTGAATCCAGGGATTACGCGGGAAACAATGAGCAGTTCTTC.

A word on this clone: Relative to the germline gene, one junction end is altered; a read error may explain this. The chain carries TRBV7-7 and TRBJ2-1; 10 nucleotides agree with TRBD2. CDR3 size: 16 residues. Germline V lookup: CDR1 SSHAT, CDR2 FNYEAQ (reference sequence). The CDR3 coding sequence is TGTGCTAGCAGCTTGTACAGCGGGGGGGCGTACAATGAGCAGTTCTTC. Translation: CASSLYSGGAYNEQFF.

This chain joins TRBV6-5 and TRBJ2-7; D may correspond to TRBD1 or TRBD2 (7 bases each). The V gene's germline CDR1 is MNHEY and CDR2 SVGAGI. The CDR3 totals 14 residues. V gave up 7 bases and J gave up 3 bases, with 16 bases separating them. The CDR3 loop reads CASKGAREDYEQYF. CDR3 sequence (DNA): TGTGCCAGCAAGGGGGCTCGGGAGGACTACGAGCAGTACTTC.

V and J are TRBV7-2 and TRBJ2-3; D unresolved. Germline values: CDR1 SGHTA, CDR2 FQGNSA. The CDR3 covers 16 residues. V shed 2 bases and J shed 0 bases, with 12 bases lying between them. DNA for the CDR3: TGTGCCAGCAGCTTAAGCGACGGGCTTAGCACAGATACGCAGTATTTT. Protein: CASSLSDGLSTDTQYF.

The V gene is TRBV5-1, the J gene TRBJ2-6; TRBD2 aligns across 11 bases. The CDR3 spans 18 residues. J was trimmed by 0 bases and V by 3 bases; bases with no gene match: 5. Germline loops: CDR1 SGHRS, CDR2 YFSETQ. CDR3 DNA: TGCGCCAGCAGCTCAGGGACTAGCGGAACCTCTGGGGCCAACGTCCTGACTTTC. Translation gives CASSSGTSGTSGANVLTF.

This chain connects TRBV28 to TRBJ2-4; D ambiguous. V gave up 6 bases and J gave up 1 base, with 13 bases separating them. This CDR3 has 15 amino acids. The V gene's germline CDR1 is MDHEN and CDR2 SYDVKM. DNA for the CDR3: TGTGCCAGCAGCACCTCCTCGAAGGCCAAAAACATTCAGTACTTC. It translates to CASSTSSKAKNIQYF.

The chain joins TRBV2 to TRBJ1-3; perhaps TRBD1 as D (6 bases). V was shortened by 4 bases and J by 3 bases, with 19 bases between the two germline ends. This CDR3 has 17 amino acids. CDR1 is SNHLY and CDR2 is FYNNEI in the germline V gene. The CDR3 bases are TGTGCCAGCAGTGTTGGCCAGAGCGGGGGGCTTGGAAACACCATATATTTT. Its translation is CASSVGQSGGLGNTIYF.

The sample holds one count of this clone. CDR3 protein: CASSQTPDSYEQYF. In nucleotides, the CDR3 is TGTGCCAGCTCTCAAACCCCGGACAGTTACGAGCAGTACTTC. The chain couples TRBV18 to TRBJ2-7; possibly TRBD1 for D (6 bases). CDR1 is KGHSH and CDR2 is LQKENI in the germline V gene. V lost 6 bases and J lost 4, with 16 bases in between. This CDR3 has 14 residues.

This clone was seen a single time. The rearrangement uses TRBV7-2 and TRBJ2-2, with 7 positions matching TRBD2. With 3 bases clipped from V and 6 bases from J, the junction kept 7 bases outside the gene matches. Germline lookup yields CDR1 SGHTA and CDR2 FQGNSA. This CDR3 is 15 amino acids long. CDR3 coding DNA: TGTGCCAGCAGCTTGGACGGGAGGCCAGCCGGGGAGCTGTTTTTT. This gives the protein CASSLDGRPAGELFF.

The CDR3 sequence is CAISGAAQETQYF. CDR3 in DNA: TGTGCCATCAGTGGGGCAGCCCAAGAGACCCAGTACTTC. The V and J genes are TRBV10-3 and TRBJ2-5; no firm D call. The CDR3 is made up of 13 amino acids. With 4 bases removed from V and 1 base from J, the gap between germline ends came to 7 bases. CDR1 ENHRY and CDR2 SYGVKD come from the germline V gene.

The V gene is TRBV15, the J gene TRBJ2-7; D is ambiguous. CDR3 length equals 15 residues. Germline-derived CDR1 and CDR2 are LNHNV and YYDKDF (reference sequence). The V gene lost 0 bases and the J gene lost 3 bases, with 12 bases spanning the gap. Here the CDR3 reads CATSRDPVTVYEQYF. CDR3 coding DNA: TGTGCCACCAGCAGAGATCCGGTGACGGTCTACGAGCAGTACTTC.

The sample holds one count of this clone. CDR3 in amino acids: CASSLLDATYNSPLHF. CDR3 coding DNA: TGTGCCAGCAGCTTGTTGGACGCAACCTATAATTCACCCCTCCACTTT. The chain employs TRBV5-4 and TRBJ1-6; D unresolved. Per the germline V gene, CDR1 is SGHNT and CDR2 is YYREEE (reference sequence). The V end lost 1 base, the J end lost 2 bases, and 10 bases lay between the germline ends. This CDR3 has 16 amino acids.

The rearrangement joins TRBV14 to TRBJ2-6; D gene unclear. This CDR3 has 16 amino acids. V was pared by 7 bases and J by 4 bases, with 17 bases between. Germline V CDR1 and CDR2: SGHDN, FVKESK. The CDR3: CASTRWAGLGANVLTF. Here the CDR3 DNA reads TGTGCCAGCACCCGGTGGGCAGGCCTGGGGGCCAACGTCCTGACTTTC.

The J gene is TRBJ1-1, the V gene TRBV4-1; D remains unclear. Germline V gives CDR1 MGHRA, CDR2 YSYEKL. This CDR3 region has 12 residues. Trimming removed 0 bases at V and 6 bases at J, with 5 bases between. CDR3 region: CASSQEGSEAFF. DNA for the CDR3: TGCGCCAGCAGCCAAGAGGGGTCTGAAGCTTTCTTT.

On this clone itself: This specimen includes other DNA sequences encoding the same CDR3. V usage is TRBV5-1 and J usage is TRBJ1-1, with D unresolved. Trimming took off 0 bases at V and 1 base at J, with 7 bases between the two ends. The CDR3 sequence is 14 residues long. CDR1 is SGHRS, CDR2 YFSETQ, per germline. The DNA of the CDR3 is TGCGCCAGCAGCTTGGTGGGCAGGAACACTGAAGCTTTCTTT. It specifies CASSLVGRNTEAFF.

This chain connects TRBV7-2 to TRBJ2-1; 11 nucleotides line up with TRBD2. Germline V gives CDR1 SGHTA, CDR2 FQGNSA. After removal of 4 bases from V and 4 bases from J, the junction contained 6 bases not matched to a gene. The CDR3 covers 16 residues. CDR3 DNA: TGTGCCAGCAGCTCTACCGGGACTAGCGGTTACAATGAGCAGTTCTTC. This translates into CASSSTGTSGYNEQFF.

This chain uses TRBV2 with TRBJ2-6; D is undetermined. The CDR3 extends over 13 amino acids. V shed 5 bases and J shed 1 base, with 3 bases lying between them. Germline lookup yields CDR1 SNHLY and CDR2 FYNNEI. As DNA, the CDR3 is TGTGCCAGCAGTAAGTCTGGGGCCAACGTCCTGACTTTC. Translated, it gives CASSKSGANVLTF.

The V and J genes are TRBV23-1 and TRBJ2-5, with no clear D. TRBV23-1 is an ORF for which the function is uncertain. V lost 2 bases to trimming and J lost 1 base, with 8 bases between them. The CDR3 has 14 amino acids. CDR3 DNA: TGCGCCAGCAGTCAACCACACCGCCAAGAGACCCAGTACTTC. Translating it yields CASSQPHRQETQYF.

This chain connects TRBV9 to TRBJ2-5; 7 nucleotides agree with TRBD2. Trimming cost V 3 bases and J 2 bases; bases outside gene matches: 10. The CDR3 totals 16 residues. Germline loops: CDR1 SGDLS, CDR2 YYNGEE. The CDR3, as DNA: TGTGCCAGCAGCGGGGGAGGGGCTATCCTACAAGAGACCCAGTACTTC. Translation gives CASSGGGAILQETQYF.